This T cell receptor beta chain is from a study of blood T cell repertoires in COVID-19. The wider study: Acute-phase and convalescent COVID-19 samples originated in the United States, Italy and Spain. The cDNA or gDNA used as material had been derived from T cells, B-cell-depleted T cells, or PBMCs.

Germline lookup yields CDR1 SGHVS and CDR2 FQNEAQ. The CDR3 is 15 residues long. V gave up 5 bases and J gave up 7 bases; unmatched junction bases: 5. In the source study's methods: Amplification from reference gene primers served as the basis for estimated nucleated cell counts. Generated by immunoSEQ multiplex PCR, the TCRdb table keeps only in-frame clones and is missing some. V and J calls and clone size are those listed in that table; D and trimming were worked out from the DNA. The table lists about 180,000 clones, around 86% of them singletons, with roughly 2.9% in the top ten. J is TRBJ1-6 and V is TRBV7-8; TRBD1 matches 10 bases. The receptor's source is a woman aged 30 to 39 with active or convalescent COVID-19. The sequencing input was peripheral blood. In nucleotides, the CDR3 is TGTGCCAGCAGCCTATGGGGACAGGGGAATTCACCCCTCCACTTT. Translation: CASSLWGQGNSPLHF.